This is a list of T cell receptor beta chains from one sample in a study of cytomegalovirus exposure and HLA in healthy donors. Assay: immunoSEQ multiplex PCR; the TCRdb copy retains only in-frame clones and omits some. The sample lists over 150,000 clones; 70% to 80% were seen once. The source material was PBMCs. The receptors come from a man between 60 and 75 years old in good health and CMV-seronegative. CDR3s include the opening cysteine and the closing phenylalanine or tryptophan. A D gene is named only where the DNA matches it firmly. Where a row states a size, it is once, few, many or the class of an expanded clone; other rows omit it.

cdr3_aa cdr3_nt j_call v_call clone_size d_call cdr3_length
CASSDGSGGAPDTQYF TGTGCCAGCAGTGACGGTAGCGGGGGGGCCCCAGATACGCAGTATTTT TRBJ2-3 TRBV6-4 - TRBD2 16
CASSSLAGDTGELFF TGTGCCAGCAGCTCACTAGCGGGGGACACCGGGGAGCTGTTTTTT TRBJ2-2 TRBV11-2 once TRBD2 15
CASSGTGVGEQFF TGTGCCAGCAGCGGGACAGGGGTAGGCGAGCAGTTCTTC TRBJ2-1 TRBV28 once TRBD1 13
CASSKGQGQLDEKLFF TGCGCCAGCAGTAAGGGACAGGGACAACTGGATGAAAAACTGTTTTTT TRBJ1-4 TRBV4-1 - TRBD1 16
CASSPYPGETGELFF TGTGCCAGTAGTCCTTATCCGGGGGAGACCGGGGAGCTGTTTTTT TRBJ2-2 TRBV19 few - 15
CASSLGGDYNEQFF TGTGCCAGCAGCTTAGGGGGGGACTACAATGAGCAGTTCTTC TRBJ2-1 TRBV7-3 few TRBD2 14
CASSSQGSGNEQFF TGCGCCAGCAGCTCACAGGGATCGGGCAATGAGCAGTTCTTC TRBJ2-1 TRBV5-1 - - 14
CSSSLVHRVLLGYTF TGTTCCAGCAGCTTAGTTCACAGGGTGCTTCTTGGCTACACCTTC TRBJ1-2 TRBV7-9 - - 15
CASSFFGQGAAIGFYEQYF TGCGCCAGCAGCTTCTTTGGACAGGGGGCCGCCATTGGTTTCTACGAGCAGTACTTC TRBJ2-7 TRBV5-1 - TRBD1 19
CASSQGQGPTNQPQHF TGCGCCAGCAGCCAGGGACAGGGGCCGACTAATCAGCCCCAGCATTTT TRBJ1-5 TRBV4-1 - TRBD1 16
CASSDPRLAGAYNEQFF TGCGCCAGCAGTGACCCAAGGCTAGCGGGGGCCTACAATGAGCAGTTCTTC TRBJ2-1 TRBV10-2 - TRBD2 17
CASKLAGGSNTGELFF TGTGCCAGCAAACTAGCGGGAGGGTCGAACACCGGGGAGCTGTTTTTT TRBJ2-2 TRBV2 - TRBD2 16
CASSLDAGGWETQYF TGTGCCAGCAGCTTAGACGCCGGGGGGTGGGAGACCCAGTACTTC TRBJ2-5 TRBV7-8 - TRBD2 15
CAWSKQSPHEQYF TGTGCCTGGAGTAAACAGTCCCCCCACGAGCAGTACTTC TRBJ2-7 TRBV30 - - 13
CASSRAAIAGVEQYF TGTGCCAGCAGCCGCGCGGCGATAGCGGGAGTCGAGCAGTACTTC TRBJ2-7 TRBV4-2 - TRBD2 15
CATSRGQGRDEQYF TGTGCCACCAGCAGAGGACAGGGGAGGGACGAGCAGTACTTC TRBJ2-7 TRBV15 - - 14
CASSSRGDRGNTEAFF TGTGCCAGCAGCTCCCGGGGAGACAGGGGGAACACTGAAGCTTTCTTT TRBJ1-1 TRBV5-8 - TRBD1 16
CASSSPRAHEQYF TGTGCCAGCAGCTCCCCTCGTGCGCATGAGCAGTACTTC TRBJ2-7 TRBV5-6 - - 13
CASSIFRDRENEQFF TGTGCCAGTAGTATCTTCCGGGACAGGGAAAATGAGCAGTTCTTC TRBJ2-1 TRBV19 - TRBD1 15
CAISESRTGGAGELFF TGTGCCATCAGTGAGTCTAGGACAGGGGGAGCCGGGGAGCTGTTTTTT TRBJ2-2 TRBV10-3 once TRBD1 16
CASSILAAKTQYF TGTGCCAGCAGTATACTAGCGGCAAAGACCCAGTACTTC TRBJ2-5 TRBV28 - TRBD2 13
CASRPGGGGGGSNQPQHF TGTGCCAGCAGGCCAGGGGGCGGGGGGGGAGGAAGCAATCAGCCCCAGCATTTT TRBJ1-5 TRBV28 - TRBD1 18
CASSFPGTISYNEQFF TGTGCCAGCAGTTTCCCCGGGACTATTTCCTACAATGAGCAGTTCTTC TRBJ2-1 TRBV28 few TRBD2 16
CASSEARFGTGAYEQYF TGTGCCAGCAGTGAAGCGCGGTTCGGGACAGGGGCCTACGAGCAGTACTTC TRBJ2-7 TRBV6-1 few TRBD1 17
CSVLGGDYGYTF TGCAGCGTCCTAGGGGGCGACTATGGCTACACCTTC TRBJ1-2 TRBV29-1 - TRBD1 12
CASSAQATSPLHF TGTGCCAGCAGTGCACAGGCCACATCACCCCTCCACTTT TRBJ1-6 TRBV25-1 - - 13
CASSLIRQGHLEQYF TGTGCCAGCAGTTTAATCCGACAGGGCCATTTGGAGCAGTACTTC TRBJ2-7 TRBV28 - TRBD1 15
CASSFGAIWGGRQETQYF TGTGCCAGCAGCTTTGGGGCAATATGGGGAGGGCGCCAAGAGACCCAGTACTTC TRBJ2-5 TRBV7-6 - TRBD2 18
CASSPSPRGESYNEQFF TGCGCCAGCAGCCCCTCCCCTCGGGGGGAATCCTACAATGAGCAGTTCTTC TRBJ2-1 TRBV4-3 few TRBD2 17
CASTPLQGHGYTF TGTGCCAGCACCCCCCTCCAGGGCCATGGCTACACCTTC TRBJ1-2 TRBV28 - - 13
CASSLGGDNEQFF TGCGCCAGCAGCTTGGGGGGGGACAATGAGCAGTTCTTC TRBJ2-1 TRBV5-1 - - 13
CAWSHWTGFSGANVLTF TGTGCCTGGAGTCACTGGACAGGTTTCTCTGGGGCCAACGTCCTGACTTTC TRBJ2-6 TRBV30 - TRBD1 17
CASSSSLAGAVSGELFF TGTGCCAGCAGCTCGTCACTAGCGGGGGCGGTATCGGGGGAGCTGTTTTTT TRBJ2-2 TRBV9 - TRBD2 17